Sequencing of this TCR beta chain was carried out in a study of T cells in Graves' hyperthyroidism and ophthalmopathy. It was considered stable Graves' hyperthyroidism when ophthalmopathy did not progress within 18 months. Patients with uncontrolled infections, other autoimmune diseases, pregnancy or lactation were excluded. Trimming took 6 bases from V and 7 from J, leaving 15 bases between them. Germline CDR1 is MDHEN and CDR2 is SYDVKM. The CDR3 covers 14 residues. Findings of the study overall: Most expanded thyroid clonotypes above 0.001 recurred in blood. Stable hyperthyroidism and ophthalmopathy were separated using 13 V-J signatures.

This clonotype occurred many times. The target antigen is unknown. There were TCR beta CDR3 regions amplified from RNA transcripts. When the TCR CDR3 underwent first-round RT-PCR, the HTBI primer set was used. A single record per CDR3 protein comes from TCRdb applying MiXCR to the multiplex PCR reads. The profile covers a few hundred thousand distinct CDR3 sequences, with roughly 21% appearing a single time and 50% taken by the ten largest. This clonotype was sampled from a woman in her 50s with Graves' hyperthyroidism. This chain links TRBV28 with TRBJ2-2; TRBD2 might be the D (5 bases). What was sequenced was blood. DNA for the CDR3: TGTGCCAGCAGCAGGAGAGACTATGGCGGGGAGCTGTTTTTT. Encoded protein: CASSRRDYGGELFF. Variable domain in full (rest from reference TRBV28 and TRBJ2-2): DVKVTQSSRYLVKRTGEKVFLECVQDMDHENMFWYRQDPGLGLRLIYFSYDVKMKEKGDIPEGYSVSREKKERFSLILESASTNQTSMYLCASSRRDYGGELFFGEGSRLTVL.